The clone carrying this TCR beta chain was seen repeatedly, ten times or more. A second roughly 7 to 11 cycle PCR used barcoded and J-beta primers. Through a template-switch adaptor with 12 random nucleotides, each cDNA molecule received a tag. TCRdb re-analysed the 5' RACE reads in MiXCR, keeping a single row per CDR3 protein. Of a few hundred thousand distinct CDR3 sequences in the sample, roughly a quarter were seen once. Each sample yielded at least 6 micrograms of PBMC total RNA. Germline V gives CDR1 SGHTA, CDR2 FQGNSA. The CDR3 length is 15 residues. V shed 1 base and J 7 bases; nucleotides not matched to a gene: 8. The sample is drawn from a study of blood T cells in healthy people across ages.

This chain uses TRBV7-2 with TRBJ2-7; TRBD2 matches at 9 bases. Source material: blood. This clonotype was obtained from a woman in her sixties or seventies in good health. The CDR3 DNA reads TGTGCCAGCAGCTTAGGGGGCGGGAGGGCTCAGGAGCAGTACTTC. Its translation is CASSLGGGRAQEQYF.